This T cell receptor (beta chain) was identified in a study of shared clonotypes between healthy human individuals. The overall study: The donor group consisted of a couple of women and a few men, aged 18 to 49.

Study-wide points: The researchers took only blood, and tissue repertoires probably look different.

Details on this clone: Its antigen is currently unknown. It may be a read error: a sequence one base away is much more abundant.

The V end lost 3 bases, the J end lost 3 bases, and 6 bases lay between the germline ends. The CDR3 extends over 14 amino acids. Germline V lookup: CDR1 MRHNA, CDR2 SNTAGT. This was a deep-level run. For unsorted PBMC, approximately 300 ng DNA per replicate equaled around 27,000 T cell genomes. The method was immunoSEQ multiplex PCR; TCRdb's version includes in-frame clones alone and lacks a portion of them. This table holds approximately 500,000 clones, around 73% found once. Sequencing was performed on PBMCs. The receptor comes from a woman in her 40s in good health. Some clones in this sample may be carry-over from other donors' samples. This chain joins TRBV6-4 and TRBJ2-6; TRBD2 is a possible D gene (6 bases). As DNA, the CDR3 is TGTGCCAGCAGTGAGGGGGGTGGGGCCAACGTCCTGACTTTC. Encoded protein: CASSEGGGANVLTF.